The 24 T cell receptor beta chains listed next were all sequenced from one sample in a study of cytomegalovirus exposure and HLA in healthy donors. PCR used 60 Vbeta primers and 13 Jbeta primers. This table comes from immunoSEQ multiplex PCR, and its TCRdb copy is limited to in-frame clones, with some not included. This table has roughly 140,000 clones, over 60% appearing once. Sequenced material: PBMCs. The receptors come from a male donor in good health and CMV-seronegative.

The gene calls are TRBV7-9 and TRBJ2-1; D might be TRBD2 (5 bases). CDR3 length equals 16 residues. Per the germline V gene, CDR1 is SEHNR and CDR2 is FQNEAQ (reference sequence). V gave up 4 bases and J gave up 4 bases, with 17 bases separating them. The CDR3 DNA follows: TGTGCCAGCAGCTACCGATTACCGGGAAGATACAATGAGCAGTTCTTC. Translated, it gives CASSYRLPGRYNEQFF.

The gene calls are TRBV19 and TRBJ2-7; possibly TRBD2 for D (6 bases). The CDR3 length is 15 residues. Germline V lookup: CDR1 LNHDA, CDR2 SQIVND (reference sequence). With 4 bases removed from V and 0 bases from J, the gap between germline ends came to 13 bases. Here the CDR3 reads CASSTSGWSSYEQYF. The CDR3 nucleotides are TGTGCCAGTAGTACCAGCGGGTGGAGCTCCTACGAGCAGTACTTC.

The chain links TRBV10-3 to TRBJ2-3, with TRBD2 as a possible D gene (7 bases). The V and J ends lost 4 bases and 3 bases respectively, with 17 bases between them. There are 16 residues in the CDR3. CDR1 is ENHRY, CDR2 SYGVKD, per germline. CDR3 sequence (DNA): TGTGCCATCAGTGGGTCCTTTGGGGGGGCGACAGATACGCAGTATTTT. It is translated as CAISGSFGGATDTQYF.

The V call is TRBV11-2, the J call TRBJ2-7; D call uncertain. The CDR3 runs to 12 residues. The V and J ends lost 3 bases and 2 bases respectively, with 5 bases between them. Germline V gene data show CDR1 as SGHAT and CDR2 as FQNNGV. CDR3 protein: CASSFRTYEQYF. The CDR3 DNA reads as TGTGCCAGCAGCTTTAGAACCTACGAGCAGTACTTC.

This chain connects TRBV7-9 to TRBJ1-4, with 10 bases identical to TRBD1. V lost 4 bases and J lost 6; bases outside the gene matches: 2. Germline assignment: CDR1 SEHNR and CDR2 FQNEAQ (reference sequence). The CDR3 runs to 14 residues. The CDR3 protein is CASSSTGGHEKLFF. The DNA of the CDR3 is TGTGCCAGCAGCTCGACAGGGGGCCATGAAAAACTGTTTTTT.

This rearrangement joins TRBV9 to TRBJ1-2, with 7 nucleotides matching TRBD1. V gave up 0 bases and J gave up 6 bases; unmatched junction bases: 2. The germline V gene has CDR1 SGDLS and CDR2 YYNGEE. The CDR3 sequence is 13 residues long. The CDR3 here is CASSVGQGNGYTF. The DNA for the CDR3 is TGTGCCAGCAGCGTAGGACAGGGAAATGGCTACACCTTC.

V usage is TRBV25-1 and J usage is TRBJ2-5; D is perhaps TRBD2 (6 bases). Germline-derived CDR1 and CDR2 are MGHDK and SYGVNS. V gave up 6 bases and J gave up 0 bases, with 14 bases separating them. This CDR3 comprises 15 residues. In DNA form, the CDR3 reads TGTGCCAGCAGCCACATAGCGGAAAACCAAGAGACCCAGTACTTC. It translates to CASSHIAENQETQYF. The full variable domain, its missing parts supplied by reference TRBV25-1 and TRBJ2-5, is EADIYQTPRYLVIGTGKKITLECSQTMGHDKMYWYQQDPGMELHLIHYSYGVNSTEKGDLSSESTVSRIRTEHFPLTLESARPSHTSQYLCASSHIAENQETQYFGPGTRLLVL.

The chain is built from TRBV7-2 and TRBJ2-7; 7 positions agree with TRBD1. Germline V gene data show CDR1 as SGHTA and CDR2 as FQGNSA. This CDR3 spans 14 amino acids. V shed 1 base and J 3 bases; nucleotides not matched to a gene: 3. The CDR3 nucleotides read TGTGCCAGCAGCTTAGGGGGACAGTTCTACGAGCAGTACTTC. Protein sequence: CASSLGGQFYEQYF. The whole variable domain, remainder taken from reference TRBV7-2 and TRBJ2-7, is GAGVSQSPSNKVTEKGKDVELRCDPISGHTALYWYRQSLGQGLEFLIYFQGNSAPDKSGLPSDRFSAERTGGSVSTLTIQRTQQEDSAVYLCASSLGGQFYEQYFGPGTRLTVT.

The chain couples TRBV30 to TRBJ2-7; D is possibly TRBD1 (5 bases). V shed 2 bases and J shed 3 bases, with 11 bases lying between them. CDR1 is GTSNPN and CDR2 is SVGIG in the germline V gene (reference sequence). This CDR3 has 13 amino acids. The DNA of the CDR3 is TGTGCCTGGAGTCAACAGGTGCTCTACGAGCAGTACTTC. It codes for CAWSQQVLYEQYF.

In DNA form, the CDR3 reads TGTGCCAGCAGTGAAGGTGGGGCTGGAGAAAAACTGTTTTTT. As protein: CASSEGGAGEKLFF. The chain links TRBV2 to TRBJ1-4; D might be TRBD1 (5 bases). CDR1 is SNHLY, CDR2 FYNNEI, per germline. This CDR3 spans 14 amino acids. V shed 1 base and J shed 8 bases, with 11 bases lying between them.

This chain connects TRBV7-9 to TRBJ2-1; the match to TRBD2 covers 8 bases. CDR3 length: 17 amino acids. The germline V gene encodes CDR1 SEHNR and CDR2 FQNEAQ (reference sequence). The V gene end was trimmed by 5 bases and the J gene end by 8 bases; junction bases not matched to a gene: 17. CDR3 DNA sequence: TGTGCCAGCAGCACCAAACTTGGTAGCGGGAACTTTTATGAGCAGTTCTTC. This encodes CASSTKLGSGNFYEQFF. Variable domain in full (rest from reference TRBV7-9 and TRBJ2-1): DTGVSQNPRHKITKRGQNVTFRCDPISEHNRLYWYRQTLGQGPEFLTYFQNEAQLEKSRLLSDRFSAERPKGSFSTLEIQRTEQGDSAMYLCASSTKLGSGNFYEQFFGPGTRLTVL.

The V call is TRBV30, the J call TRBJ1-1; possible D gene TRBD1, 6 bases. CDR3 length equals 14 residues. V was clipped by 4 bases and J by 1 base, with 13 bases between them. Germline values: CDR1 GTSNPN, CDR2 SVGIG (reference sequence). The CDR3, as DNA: TGTGCCTGGATATCGGGGGGCGCGAACACTGAAGCTTTCTTT. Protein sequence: CAWISGGANTEAFF.

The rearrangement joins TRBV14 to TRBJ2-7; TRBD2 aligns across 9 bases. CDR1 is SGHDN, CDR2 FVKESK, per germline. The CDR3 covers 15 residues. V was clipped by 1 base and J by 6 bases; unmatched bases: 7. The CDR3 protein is CASSQVASGTGEQYF. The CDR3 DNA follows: TGTGCCAGCAGCCAAGTGGCTAGCGGGACGGGCGAGCAGTACTTC.

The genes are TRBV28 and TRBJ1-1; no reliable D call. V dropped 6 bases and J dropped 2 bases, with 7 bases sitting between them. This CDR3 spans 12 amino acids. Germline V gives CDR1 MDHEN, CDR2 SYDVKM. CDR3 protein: CASSPGNTEAFF. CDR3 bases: TGTGCCAGCAGCCCAGGAAACACTGAAGCTTTCTTT.

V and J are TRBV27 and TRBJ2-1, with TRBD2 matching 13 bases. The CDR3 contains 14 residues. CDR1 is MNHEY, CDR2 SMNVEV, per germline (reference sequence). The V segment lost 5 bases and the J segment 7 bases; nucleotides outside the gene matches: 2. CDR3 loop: CASSRTSGRNEQFF. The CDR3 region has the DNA TGTGCCAGCAGTCGGACTAGCGGGAGAAATGAGCAGTTCTTC.

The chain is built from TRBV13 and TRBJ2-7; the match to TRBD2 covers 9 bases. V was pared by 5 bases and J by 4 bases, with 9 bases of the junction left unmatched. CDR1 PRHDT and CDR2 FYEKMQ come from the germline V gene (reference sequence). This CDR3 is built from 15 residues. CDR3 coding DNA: TGTGCCAGCAGCGGCCGCGGGGGGGCCAGATACGAGCAGTACTTC. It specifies CASSGRGGARYEQYF. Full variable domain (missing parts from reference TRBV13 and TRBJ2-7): AAGVIQSPRHLIKEKRETATLKCYPIPRHDTVYWYQQGPGQDPQFLISFYEKMQSDKGSIPDRFSAQQFSDYHSELNMSSLELGDSALYFCASSGRGGARYEQYFGPGTRLTVT.

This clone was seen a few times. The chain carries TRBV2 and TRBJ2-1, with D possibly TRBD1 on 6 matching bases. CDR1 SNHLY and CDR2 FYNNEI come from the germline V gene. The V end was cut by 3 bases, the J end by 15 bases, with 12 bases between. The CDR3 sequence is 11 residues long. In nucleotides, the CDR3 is TGTGCCAGCAGTGACTCCAGGGGAAGGTTCTTC. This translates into CASSDSRGRFF.

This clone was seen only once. The CDR3: CASSSGATGGTGELFF. CDR3 in DNA: TGTGCCAGCAGTTCCGGTGCGACAGGGGGCACCGGGGAGCTGTTTTTT. The chain links TRBV7-6 to TRBJ2-2, with 9 positions matching TRBD1. Losses at the gene ends were 6 bases for V and 4 bases for J; bases not matched to a gene: 9. CDR3 size: 16 residues. Germline loops: CDR1 SGHVS, CDR2 FNYEAQ.

CDR3 protein: CASSLGLAGAGELFF. CDR3 nucleotide sequence: TGTGCCAGCAGCTTAGGGCTAGCGGGAGCCGGGGAGCTGTTTTTT. V is TRBV7-7 and J is TRBJ2-2, with 10 bases identical to TRBD2. The junction had 2 bases not matched to a gene; V was cut back by 1 base and J by 6 bases. The CDR3 totals 15 residues. Germline V gene lookup returns CDR1 SSHAT and CDR2 FNYEAQ (reference sequence).

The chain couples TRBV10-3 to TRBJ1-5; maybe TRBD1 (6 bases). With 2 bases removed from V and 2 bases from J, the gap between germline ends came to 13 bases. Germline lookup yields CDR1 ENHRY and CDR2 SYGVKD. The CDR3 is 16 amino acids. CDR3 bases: TGTGCCATCAGTGAGACGACCAGGGGTGGCAATCAGCCCCAGCATTTT. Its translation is CAISETTRGGNQPQHF.

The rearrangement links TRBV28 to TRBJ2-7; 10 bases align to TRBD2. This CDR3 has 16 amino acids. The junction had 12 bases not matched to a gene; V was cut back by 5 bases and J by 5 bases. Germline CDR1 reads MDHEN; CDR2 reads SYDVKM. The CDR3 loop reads CASSAQGIAGGHEQYF. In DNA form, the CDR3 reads TGTGCCAGCAGTGCACAGGGAATAGCGGGAGGCCACGAGCAGTACTTC.

The CDR3 bases are TGCAGCGTTGTGACTAGCGGGGGGTGGGCAGATACGCAGTATTTT. This encodes CSVVTSGGWADTQYF. V and J are TRBV29-1 and TRBJ2-3, with 13 bases matching TRBD2. Germline CDR1 and CDR2: SQVTM and ANQGSEA. The CDR3 loop spans 15 amino acids. Losses at the gene ends were 4 bases for V and 4 bases for J; bases not matched to a gene: 5.

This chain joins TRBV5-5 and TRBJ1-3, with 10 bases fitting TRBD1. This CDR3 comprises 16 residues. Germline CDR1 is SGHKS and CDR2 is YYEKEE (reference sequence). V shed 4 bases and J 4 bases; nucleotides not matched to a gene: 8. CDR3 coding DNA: TGTGCCAGCAGCATCATGACAGGGGGCCACGGAAACACCATATATTTT. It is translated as CASSIMTGGHGNTIYF.

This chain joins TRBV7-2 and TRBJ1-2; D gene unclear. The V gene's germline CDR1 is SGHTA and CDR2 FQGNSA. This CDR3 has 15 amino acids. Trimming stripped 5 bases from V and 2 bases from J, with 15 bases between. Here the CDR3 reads CASSTPPTNNYGYTF. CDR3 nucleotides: TGTGCCAGCAGCACTCCCCCGACAAACAACTATGGCTACACCTTC.